This T cell receptor (beta chain) was obtained from a study of PD-1 blockade in classical Hodgkin lymphoma. This clone was recorded once. The antigen is not known. Here immunoSEQ multiplex PCR was the method, and the copy in TCRdb shows in-frame clones only, minus some. Found here are about 110,000 clones, roughly nine tenths of them singletons; the top ten hold 15% to 20%. Study-level points and caveats: When set against healthy donors, newly diagnosed patients were reported to show lower baseline TCR diversity.

There was relapse after autologous stem cell transplantation in every patient, and there was variation in brentuximab vedotin exposure. The CDR3 is 16 residues long. The junction had 13 bases not matched to a gene; V was cut back by 5 bases and J by 8 bases. From germline, CDR1 is SGHTA and CDR2 FQGNSA. V and J are TRBV7-2 and TRBJ2-1; 9 bases align to TRBD1. This clonotype originated in a human donor with classical Hodgkin lymphoma. Specimen: peripheral blood mononuclear cells (PBMCs), collected before the second cycle of nivolumab. CDR3 bases: TGTGCCAGCAGCCCCATGCCGGGACAGGGAAACCATGAGCAGTTCTTC. Its translation is CASSPMPGQGNHEQFF.